Given below is one T cell receptor beta chain in context. Its antigen is not identified. These data originate in a study of siplizumab effects on memory and regulatory T cells. General observations from the study: Naive T cells looked more diverse than memory cells, and they looked like major contributors to the alloresponse. Left unconfirmed was the suppressive function of proliferating Tregs from siplizumab cultures.

Here immunoSEQ multiplex PCR was the method, and the copy in TCRdb shows in-frame clones only, minus some. This table has roughly 120,000 clones, about 91% appearing once. J gave up 0 bases and V 5 bases, and 5 bases lay outside the gene matches. Germline assignment: CDR1 SGHRS and CDR2 YFSETQ. This CDR3 has 16 residues. The receptor was isolated from a human donor in good health. This chain connects TRBV5-1 to TRBJ1-2; 12 nucleotides align to TRBD1. The sample consisted of Tregs sorted from blood. CDR3 amino acids: CASRTGQGASNYGYTF. The CDR3 DNA reads as TGCGCCAGCAGAACGGGACAGGGGGCTTCTAACTATGGCTACACCTTC.